Listed below are T cell receptor beta chains from one sample, sequenced in a study of cytomegalovirus exposure and HLA in healthy donors. Assay: immunoSEQ multiplex PCR; the TCRdb copy retains only in-frame clones and omits some. Among approximately 88,000 clones listed, around 78% were seen once. Sequencing was performed on PBMCs. These receptors originate from a man aged 18 to 29 in good health and CMV-seropositive. The CDR3 runs from the conserved cysteine through the conserved F or W. D genes are given only for firm matches. Size is stated for part of the rows, as once, few or many counts, or as a class when the clone is expanded.

>TRBD2|TRBJ2-1|-|TRBV5-1
CASSYTGGRDEQFF
TGCGCCAGCAGCTATACGGGAGGCAGGGATGAGCAGTTCTTC
>TRBD2|TRBJ2-7|-|TRBV5-1
CASRTSGSQNEQYF
TGCGCCAGCAGGACTAGCGGGAGTCAGAACGAGCAGTACTTC
>-|TRBJ2-4|-|TRBV18
CASSQDSFNIQYF
TGTGCCAGCTCACAGGACAGCTTCAACATTCAGTACTTC
>-|TRBJ2-2|-|TRBV19
CASSIRGGELFF
TGTGCCAGTAGTATTAGGGGGGGGGAGCTGTTTTTT
>-|TRBJ1-1|few|TRBV10-3
CAISESERGWTEAFF
TGTGCCATCAGTGAGTCCGAGCGGGGCTGGACTGAAGCTTTCTTT
>-|TRBJ2-3|-|TRBV7-9
CASTRSDTQYF
TGTGCCAGCACCCGGTCAGATACGCAGTATTTT
>-|TRBJ1-1|-|TRBV28
CASSPRTVGTEAFF
TGTGCCAGCAGTCCCCGGACAGTCGGCACTGAAGCTTTCTTT
>-|TRBJ1-3|-|TRBV9
CASEALSGNTIYF
TGTGCCAGCGAGGCCCTCTCTGGAAACACCATATATTTT
>-|TRBJ2-1|-|TRBV28
CASSLRLVSYNEQFF
TGTGCCAGCAGTTTGCGACTAGTGTCCTACAATGAGCAGTTCTTC
>TRBD1|TRBJ1-1|-|TRBV5-4
CASSLGGPSEAFF
TGTGCCAGCAGCTTAGGGGGCCCCTCTGAAGCTTTCTTT
>-|TRBJ1-1|once|TRBV4-1
CASSQEGAGGPEAFF
TGCGCCAGCAGCCAAGAAGGGGCGGGGGGCCCTGAAGCTTTCTTT
>-|TRBJ1-4|-|TRBV14
CASSQLSGRHNEKLFF
TGTGCCAGCAGCCAATTAAGCGGCCGACACAATGAAAAACTGTTTTTT
>-|TRBJ2-3|-|TRBV10-1
CASSEWGVGDTQYF
TGCGCCAGCAGTGAATGGGGCGTAGGAGATACGCAGTATTTT
>-|TRBJ1-1|-|TRBV10-3
CAISDLTGVNTEAFF
TGTGCCATCAGTGACCTGACAGGTGTGAACACTGAAGCTTTCTTT
>TRBD2|TRBJ2-3|-|TRBV29-1
CSVGTSGRSWDTDTQYF
TGCAGCGTTGGGACTAGCGGGCGGAGTTGGGACACAGATACGCAGTATTTT
>-|TRBJ2-5|once|TRBV28
CASNPVWAFQETQYF
TGTGCCAGCAATCCCGTCTGGGCGTTCCAAGAGACCCAGTACTTC
>-|TRBJ1-1|-|TRBV7-9
CASSPRRLGNTEAFF
TGTGCCAGCAGCCCCCGGAGATTGGGGAACACTGAAGCTTTCTTT
>TRBD2|TRBJ2-3|once|TRBV2
CASSEAQREPPGTQYF
TGTGCCAGCAGTGAGGCCCAGCGGGAGCCTCCCGGTACGCAGTATTTT
>TRBD2|TRBJ2-7|-|TRBV29-1
CSVAGTTTTYEQYF
TGCAGCGTTGCCGGGACTACCACTACCTACGAGCAGTACTTC
>-|TRBJ2-5|-|TRBV7-8
CASSLFSLEETQYF
TGTGCCAGCAGCTTGTTTTCCCTCGAGGAGACCCAGTACTTC
>-|TRBJ1-2|-|TRBV18
CASSPYGGTGGYTF
TGTGCCAGCTCACCATACGGGGGGACTGGTGGCTACACCTTC
>-|TRBJ1-5|few|TRBV4-1
CASSQLQGGNQPQHF
TGCGCCAGCAGCCAGCTACAGGGCGGCAATCAGCCCCAGCATTTT
>TRBD1|TRBJ2-7|-|TRBV5-4
CASSNRQGAYEQYF
TGTGCCAGCAGCAACCGACAGGGAGCCTACGAGCAGTACTTC
>-|TRBJ2-5|-|TRBV19
CASSIGRVEGAGTQYF
TGTGCCAGTAGTATAGGGCGGGTGGAGGGCGCGGGGACCCAGTACTTC
>TRBD2|TRBJ2-5|-|TRBV27
CASSSGLAGGREYF
TGTGCCAGCAGTTCCGGACTAGCGGGAGGAAGGGAGTACTTC
>-|TRBJ2-1|-|TRBV28
CASILSFRRSNEQFF
TGTGCCAGCATCCTTAGTTTCCGGAGGAGTAATGAGCAGTTCTTC
>TRBD1|TRBJ2-7|-|TRBV6-1
CASSDVWTGEYEQYF
TGTGCCAGCAGTGATGTATGGACAGGGGAGTACGAGCAGTACTTC
>TRBD1|TRBJ2-3|-|TRBV28
CASSSRTGLKYF
TGTGCCAGCAGTTCCCGGACAGGGCTCAAGTATTTT
>-|TRBJ1-4|-|TRBV4-2
CASSQDGLTGRNEKLFF
TGTGCCAGCAGCCAAGATGGCCTGACAGGAAGGAATGAAAAACTGTTTTTT